This is a list of T cell receptor beta chains from one sample in a study of regulatory T cells in long-lasting Graves disease. TCRdb re-called the multiplex PCR reads with MiXCR, one entry per CDR3 protein. This table holds hundreds of thousands of distinct CDR3 sequences, around 20% found once. Sequenced material: peripheral blood mononuclear cells (PBMCs), taken when the disease was refractory, from a patient treated with antithyroid drugs. The source is a female donor with Graves disease. The CDR3 runs from the conserved cysteine through the conserved F or W. A D gene is named only where the DNA matches it firmly. Clone size, where shown, is once, few, many, or a class for clones that have expanded.

NA TRBD1 TRBJ2-4 TRBV7-8 CASSIQGAIVKNIQYF TGTGCCAGTAGTATCCAGGGGGCTATCGTCAAAAACATTCAGTACTTC
NA TRBD1 TRBJ2-7 TRBV20-1 CSALGQEHYEQYF TGCAGTGCTTTAGGACAGGAACACTACGAGCAGTACTTC
many TRBD2 TRBJ2-2 TRBV7-2 CASSFASGNTGELFF TGTGCCAGCAGCTTCGCTAGCGGGAACACCGGGGAGCTGTTTTTT
few NA TRBJ2-3 TRBV2 CASSESGADTQYF TGTGCCAGCAGTGAATCCGGGGCAGATACGCAGTATTTT
many TRBD1 TRBJ2-7 TRBV27 CASSPGQGWGEEQYF TGTGCCAGCAGTCCTGGACAGGGATGGGGGGAGGAGCAGTACTTC
NA TRBD1 TRBJ1-2 TRBV18 CASSPRQGGGYTF TGTGCCAGCTCACCACGACAGGGCGGGGGCTACACCTTC
NA TRBD1 TRBJ1-5 TRBV5-1 CASSLSGWTGENQPQHF TGCGCCAGCAGCTTGAGCGGATGGACAGGGGAGAATCAGCCCCAGCATTTT
many NA TRBJ1-1 TRBV20-1 CSADMGTLGEAFF TGCAGTGCTGATATGGGGACACTTGGTGAAGCTTTCTTT
many NA TRBJ1-2 TRBV7-9 CASSLGAPVGYTF TGTGCCAGCAGCTTAGGGGCCCCGGTCGGCTACACCTTC
few TRBD2 TRBJ2-2 TRBV9 CASSPREREYTGELFF TGTGCCAGTTCCCCGAGGGAGCGGGAGTACACCGGGGAGCTGTTTTTT
NA TRBD2 TRBJ2-2 TRBV6-1 CASSPSGMTGELFF TGTGCCAGCAGTCCTAGCGGGATGACCGGGGAGCTGTTTTTT
NA NA TRBJ2-5 TRBV7-9 CASSGPNRETQYF TGTGCCAGCAGCGGACCGAACCGAGAGACCCAGTACTTC
many NA TRBJ2-7 TRBV11-2 CASSRDTDYEQYF TGTGCCAGCAGCCGGGACACAGACTACGAGCAGTACTTC
many NA TRBJ2-7 TRBV20-1 CSALGDFGSYEQYF TGCAGTGCCCTAGGGGACTTCGGCTCCTACGAGCAGTACTTC
few NA TRBJ1-1 TRBV7-2 CASSHSMDTEAFF TGTGCCAGCAGCCACAGCATGGACACTGAAGCTTTCTTT
NA NA TRBJ2-5 TRBV9 CASSYRTGFQETQYF TGTGCCAGCAGCTATAGGACGGGGTTCCAAGAGACCCAGTACTTC
many NA TRBJ1-6 TRBV30 CAWRAPGVENSPLHF TGTGCCTGGAGGGCCCCAGGGGTGGAGAATTCACCCCTCCACTTT
many NA TRBJ2-7 TRBV6-5 CASGYYEQYF TGTGCCAGCGGTTACTACGAGCAGTACTTC
once NA TRBJ2-5 TRBV11-2 CATTPGPLLSETQYF TGTGCCACCACGCCCGGGCCCCTCCTGTCGGAGACCCAGTACTTC
NA TRBD1 TRBJ2-7 TRBV7-9 CASSTSKGQPNEQYF TGTGCCAGCAGCACAAGCAAGGGACAGCCCAACGAGCAGTACTTC
NA NA TRBJ1-1 TRBV6-1 CASSPLRGEAFF TGTGCCAGCAGTCCTCTCCGGGGGGAAGCTTTCTTT
few TRBD1 TRBJ1-1 TRBV5-5 CASSTNQQGTKAFF TGTGCCAGCAGCACTAATCAACAGGGGACTAAAGCTTTCTTT
many NA TRBJ1-1 TRBV6-1 CASSEARAPLEAFF TGTGCCAGCAGTGAAGCGAGGGCTCCACTTGAAGCTTTCTTT
many NA TRBJ1-6 TRBV27 CASSLSKASPLHF TGTGCCAGCAGTTTATCGAAGGCTTCACCCCTCCACTTT
NA TRBD2 TRBJ2-7 TRBV20-1 CSARVGSGNNYEQYF TGCAGTGCTAGAGTAGGTAGCGGGAATAACTACGAGCAGTACTTC
NA TRBD1 TRBJ1-4 TRBV9 CASSAGQGRTNEKLFF TGTGCCAGCAGCGCCGGACAGGGGCGTACTAATGAAAAACTGTTTTTT
few TRBD2 TRBJ2-2 TRBV29-1 CSVEGRSGSGTGELFF TGCAGCGTTGAAGGAAGGAGCGGGAGCGGCACCGGGGAGCTGTTTTTT
many TRBD2 TRBJ2-7 TRBV5-1 CASSLALGLATEQYF TGCGCCAGCAGCTTGGCCCTGGGACTAGCGACCGAGCAGTACTTC
NA NA TRBJ2-2 TRBV9 CASSRDALHTRELFF TGTGCCAGCAGCCGGGACGCCCTTCACACCAGGGAGCTGTTTTTT
many NA TRBJ1-6 TRBV28 CASSFGTLSYNSPLHF TGTGCCAGCAGTTTTGGCACGCTGTCCTATAATTCACCCCTCCACTTT
NA NA TRBJ1-1 TRBV4-2 CASSPVREDTEAFF TGTGCCAGCAGCCCAGTTAGGGAAGACACTGAAGCTTTCTTT
few TRBD2 TRBJ2-5 TRBV13 CASSLIAGKETQYF TGTGCCAGCAGTCTAATAGCGGGAAAAGAGACCCAGTACTTC
many NA TRBJ1-5 TRBV2 CASSERGSGQPQHF TGTGCCAGCAGTGAACGGGGGTCCGGACAGCCCCAGCATTTT
few NA TRBJ1-4 TRBV6-2/TRBV6-3 CASSPVATNEKLFF TGTGCCAGCAGTCCGGTAGCGACTAATGAAAAACTGTTTTTT
NA NA TRBJ1-2 TRBV24-1 CATSDGGLYGYTF TGTGCCACCAGTGATGGCGGGCTCTATGGCTACACCTTC
NA TRBD2 TRBJ2-7 TRBV20-1 CSARDQTRESHEQYF TGCAGTGCTAGAGATCAGACGCGGGAGTCCCACGAGCAGTACTTC
NA TRBD2 TRBJ2-1 TRBV7-9 CASSLLRLANNEQFF TGTGCCAGCAGCTTATTACGACTAGCTAACAATGAGCAGTTCTTC
many NA TRBJ2-7 TRBV28 CASSSNRDPYEQYF TGTGCCAGCAGTTCCAACAGGGATCCCTACGAGCAGTACTTC
NA TRBD2 TRBJ2-7 TRBV27 CASSLQGTSAYERYF TGTGCCAGCAGTTTACAGGGGACTAGCGCCTACGAGCGGTACTTC
many TRBD2 TRBJ2-5 TRBV6-2/TRBV6-3 CASRPSGEKETQYF TGTGCCAGCCGTCCTAGCGGGGAGAAAGAGACCCAGTACTTC
many NA TRBJ2-2 TRBV6-5 CASSYLPGVGTGELFF TGTGCCAGCAGTTACCTTCCAGGGGTGGGCACCGGGGAGCTGTTTTTT
NA NA TRBJ2-3 TRBV27 CASSQGTSTDTQYF TGTGCCAGCAGTCAAGGAACTAGCACAGATACGCAGTATTTT